This T cell receptor (beta chain) was profiled in a study of cytomegalovirus exposure and HLA in healthy donors. V was trimmed by 1 base and J by 6 bases, leaving 10 bases between them. The CDR3 runs 14 residues. CDR1 and CDR2 from the germline V gene are SGHTA and FQGTGA. The sample holds one count of this clone. The PCR was carried out with 60 Vbeta primers and 13 Jbeta primers. Data came from immunoSEQ multiplex PCR; TCRdb stores just in-frame clones and leaves some out. The sample includes about 110,000 clones, about 80% of them seen just once. The sample taken for sequencing was PBMCs. The TCR comes from a woman between 50 and 59 years old in good health and CMV-seropositive. The chain joins TRBV7-3 to TRBJ2-1; no definite D call. The CDR3 spells CASSLNAASNEQFF. The DNA of the CDR3 is TGTGCCAGCAGCTTAAACGCGGCCTCCAATGAGCAGTTCTTC.